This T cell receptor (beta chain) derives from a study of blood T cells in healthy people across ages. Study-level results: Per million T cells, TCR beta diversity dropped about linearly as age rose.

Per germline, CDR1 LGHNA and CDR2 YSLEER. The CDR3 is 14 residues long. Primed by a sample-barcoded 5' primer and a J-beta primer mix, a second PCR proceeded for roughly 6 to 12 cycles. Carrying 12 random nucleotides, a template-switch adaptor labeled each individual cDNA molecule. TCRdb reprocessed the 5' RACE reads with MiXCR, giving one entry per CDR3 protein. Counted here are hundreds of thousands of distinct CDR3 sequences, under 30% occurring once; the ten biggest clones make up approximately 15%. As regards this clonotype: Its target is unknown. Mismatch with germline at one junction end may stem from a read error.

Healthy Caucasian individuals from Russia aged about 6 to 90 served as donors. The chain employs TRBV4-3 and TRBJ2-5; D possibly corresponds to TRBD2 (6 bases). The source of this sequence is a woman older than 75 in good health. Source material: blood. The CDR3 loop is CVSSRERGGQTQYF. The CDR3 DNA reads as TGCGTCAGCAGTCGAGAAAGGGGAGGCCAGACCCAGTACTTC.